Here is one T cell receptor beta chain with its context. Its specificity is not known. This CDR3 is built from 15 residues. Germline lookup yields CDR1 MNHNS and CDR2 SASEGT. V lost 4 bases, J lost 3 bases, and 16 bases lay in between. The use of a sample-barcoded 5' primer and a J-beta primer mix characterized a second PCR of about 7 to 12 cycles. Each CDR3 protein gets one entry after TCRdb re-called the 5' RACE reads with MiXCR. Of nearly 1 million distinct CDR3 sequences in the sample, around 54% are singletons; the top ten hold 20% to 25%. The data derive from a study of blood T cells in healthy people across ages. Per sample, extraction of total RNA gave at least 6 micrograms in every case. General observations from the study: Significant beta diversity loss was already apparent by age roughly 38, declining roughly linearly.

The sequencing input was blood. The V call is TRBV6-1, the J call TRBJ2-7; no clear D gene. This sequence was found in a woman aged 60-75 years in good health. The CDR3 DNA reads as TGTGCCAGCAGTGTGCTTCCAGGTACGAACTACGAGCAGTACTTC. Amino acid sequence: CASSVLPGTNYEQYF.